This T cell receptor (beta chain) appears in the sequencing data of a study of CD8 T cells in ankylosing spondylitis. General study points: Earlier literature documents some of the motif variants in reactive arthritis synovial fluid and blood. Made up of fewer than ten highly homologous variants, a TCR beta motif appeared characteristic of ankylosing spondylitis blood. A CD8+ phenotype characterized the disease-linked clones, which were relatively rare in peripheral blood.

The germline V gene has CDR1 MNHEY and CDR2 SVGEGT. This CDR3 spans 15 amino acids. As to this clonotype: The antigen remains undetermined. A much larger clone is a single base away; this may be a read error.

Library preparation for TCR beta used quantitative 5'-RACE with molecular barcodes. One entry per CDR3 protein, called by TCRdb with MiXCR from the 5' RACE reads. Here the sample spans 200,000 to 300,000 distinct CDR3 sequences, over 8.5% being singletons. Material: blood, either unsorted or a sorted T cell fraction (not recorded which). This TCR was recovered from a male donor with ankylosing spondylitis or in good health (not recorded which). This chain links TRBV6-2 or TRBV6-3 with TRBJ2-4, with a tentative D call TRBD1 (6 bases). The chain's CDR3 is CAISQGFLAKNIEYF. The CDR3 region has the DNA TGTGCCATCTCTCAGGGGTTCCTAGCCAAAAACATTGAGTACTTC.